Listed here are 14 T cell receptor beta chains from one sample, sequenced in a study of blood T cell repertoires in COVID-19. TCRdb's table, derived via immunoSEQ multiplex PCR, lists solely in-frame clones and lacks some. Of some 350,000 clones in the sample, around 90% are singletons; the top ten hold approximately 2.9%. Sequenced sample: peripheral blood. These receptors were obtained from a human donor in a cohort sampled during active COVID-19.

The J gene is TRBJ2-7, the V gene TRBV27, with 12 bases fitting TRBD2. The CDR3 covers 17 residues. Looked up from germline, CDR1 is MNHEY and CDR2 is SMNVEV (reference sequence). The V segment lost 2 bases and the J segment 3 bases; nucleotides outside the gene matches: 8. Here the CDR3 reads CASSLRGTSGGYYEQYF. CDR3 bases: TGTGCCAGCAGTTTAAGGGGTACTAGCGGGGGGTACTACGAGCAGTACTTC.

The rearrangement links TRBV21-1 to TRBJ2-1; TRBD2 was called by the table and not checked on the DNA. TRBV21-1 is classified as a pseudogene. The CDR3 covers 18 residues. The chain's CDR3 is CASSKGAGGRASHNEQFF. CDR3 nucleotide sequence: TGTGCCAGCAGCAAAGGCGCGGGCGGGAGGGCCTCGCACAATGAGCAGTTCTTC.

This sequence joins TRBV5-6 and TRBJ1-4; D may be TRBD1 (5 bases). The CDR3 is made up of 14 amino acids. The germline V gene has CDR1 SGHDT and CDR2 YYEEEE. V was trimmed by 0 bases and J by 2 bases, leaving 5 bases between them. In DNA form, the CDR3 reads TGTGCCAGCAGCTTGGACAGGACTAATGAAAAACTGTTTTTT. Translating gives CASSLDRTNEKLFF.

This chain connects TRBV4-1 to TRBJ2-7, with a weak D call TRBD1 (6 bases). The V gene's germline CDR1 is MGHRA and CDR2 YSYEKL. Trimming took 4 bases from V and 6 from J, leaving 10 bases between them. This CDR3 has 12 amino acids. CDR3 in amino acids: CASSPTGSEQYF. The DNA of the CDR3 is TGCGCCAGCAGCCCCACAGGGAGCGAGCAGTACTTC.

This clone was seen a handful of times. The chain joins TRBV4-2 to TRBJ2-7, with 10 positions matching TRBD2. Per the germline V gene, CDR1 is LGHNA and CDR2 is YNFKEQ. After removal of 4 bases from V and 0 bases from J, the junction contained 9 bases not matched to a gene. The CDR3 sequence is 17 residues long. The CDR3 nucleotides are TGTGCCAGCAGCCGAGTAGCGGGAGGCCAGAGCTCCTACGAGCAGTACTTC. Protein product: CASSRVAGGQSSYEQYF.

The V call is TRBV5-6, the J call TRBJ2-7; 10 nucleotides agree with TRBD1. Unmatched junction bases numbered 7, after V lost 4 bases and J lost 3 bases. The CDR3 is made up of 15 amino acids. CDR1 and CDR2 (germline): SGHDT, YYEEEE. CDR3 bases: TGTGCCAGCAGCGCCTTTGGGACAGGGGACTACGAGCAGTACTTC. Its translation: CASSAFGTGDYEQYF. Full variable domain (remainder filled in from reference TRBV5-6 and TRBJ2-7): DAGVTQSPTHLIKTRGQQVTLRCSPKSGHDTVSWYQQALGQGPQFIFQYYEEEERQRGNFPDRFSGHQFPNYSSELNVNALLLGDSALYLCASSAFGTGDYEQYFGPGTRLTVT.

The rearrangement uses TRBV7-8 and TRBJ2-2, with 8 bases that match TRBD2. CDR3 size: 17 residues. CDR1 and CDR2 from the germline V gene are SGHVS and FQNEAQ. After removal of 3 bases from V and 4 bases from J, the junction contained 10 bases not matched to a gene. CDR3 sequence: CASSFGIAGGTTGELFF. The CDR3 nucleotides read TGTGCCAGCAGCTTTGGCATTGCGGGGGGAACCACCGGGGAGCTGTTTTTT.

This clone came up once. V gene TRBV29-1 combines with J gene TRBJ2-1; TRBD2 aligns across 12 bases. This CDR3 region has 13 residues. Trimming removed 7 bases from V and 5 bases from J; junction bases left unmatched: 3. Germline-derived CDR1 and CDR2 are SQVTM and ANQGSEA. The DNA for the CDR3 is TGCAGCGCCCTAGCGGGAGGGAACAATGAGCAGTTCTTC. It translates to CSALAGGNNEQFF.

The V call is TRBV2, the J call TRBJ2-1; weak D call: TRBD2 (5 bases). The germline V gene encodes CDR1 SNHLY and CDR2 FYNNEI. This CDR3 contains 16 residues. The ends were cut back, 5 bases at V and 8 bases at J, with 22 bases in the middle. CDR3 sequence: CASSSPPSGLVDEQFF. CDR3 coding DNA: TGTGCCAGCAGTAGCCCCCCAAGCGGCCTAGTGGATGAGCAGTTCTTC.

This clone was recorded many times. This chain connects TRBV5-5 to TRBJ1-5; perhaps TRBD1 as D (6 bases). This CDR3 has 16 amino acids. Looked up from germline, CDR1 is SGHKS and CDR2 is YYEKEE (reference sequence). Trimming took off 5 bases at V and 1 base at J, with 16 bases between the two ends. CDR3 sequence: CASSHTGTLSNQPQHF. The CDR3 DNA follows: TGTGCCAGCAGTCACACCGGGACACTGAGCAATCAGCCCCAGCATTTT.

The V call is TRBV19, the J call TRBJ1-5; weak D call: TRBD1 (5 bases). V lost 3 bases to trimming and J lost 5 bases, with 17 bases between them. Germline-derived CDR1 and CDR2 are LNHDA and SQIVND (reference sequence). CDR3 size: 16 residues. The CDR3 bases are TGTGCCAGTAGTATGGACATAGGGGAGGGGTATCAGCCCCAGCATTTT. Its translation: CASSMDIGEGYQPQHF. Complete variable domain (other parts from reference TRBV19 and TRBJ1-5): DGGITQSPKYLFRKEGQNVTLSCEQNLNHDAMYWYRQDPGQGLRLIYYSQIVNDFQKGDIAEGYSVSREKKESFPLTVTSAQKNPTAFYLCASSMDIGEGYQPQHFGDGTRLSIL.

V and J are TRBV2 and TRBJ2-3; possibly TRBD2 for D (5 bases). Trimming removed 4 bases at V and 3 bases at J, with 17 bases between. The V gene's germline CDR1 is SNHLY and CDR2 FYNNEI. The CDR3 runs 16 residues. CDR3 region: CASSALGPSGTDTQYF. The CDR3 DNA reads as TGTGCCAGCAGTGCCCTCGGACCGTCGGGAACAGATACGCAGTATTTT.

The sample holds one count of this clone. The chain employs TRBV5-1 and TRBJ2-3; the match to TRBD1 covers 8 bases. The trim removed 0 bases at V and 4 bases at J, leaving 4 bases unmatched. From germline, CDR1 is SGHRS and CDR2 YFSETQ. This CDR3 region has 15 residues. CDR3 coding DNA: TGCGCCAGCAGCTTGGGGACAGGGATTCCAGATACGCAGTATTTT. This codes for CASSLGTGIPDTQYF.

The gene calls are TRBV28 and TRBJ2-7; 10 nucleotides agree with TRBD2. CDR1 is MDHEN and CDR2 is SYDVKM in the germline V gene. This CDR3 contains 15 residues. With V trimmed by 6 bases and J by 3 bases, 8 bases remained unmatched. The CDR3 loop is CASSYPAGGGYEQYF. CDR3 sequence (DNA): TGTGCCAGCAGCTATCCAGCGGGAGGGGGCTACGAGCAGTACTTC.